Shown below are 9 T cell receptor beta chains from a single sample sequenced in a study of T cell responses to AZD1222 COVID-19 vaccine. Profiled with immunoSEQ multiplex PCR; TCRdb holds only in-frame clones, not every one. The sample carries roughly 120,000 clones, around 85% recorded once. The sample was peripheral blood, taken on day 0 of AZD1222 vaccination. The receptors here all came from an adult in good health.

J is TRBJ1-1 and V is TRBV15; D possibly corresponds to TRBD1 (5 bases). Trimming cost V 0 bases and J 1 base, with 12 bases left between them. CDR1 LNHNV and CDR2 YYDKDF come from the germline V gene (reference sequence). The CDR3 is 16 residues long. The CDR3 DNA reads TGTGCCACCAGCAGAGATCCGGCAGGGACGAACACTGAAGCTTTCTTT. It encodes CATSRDPAGTNTEAFF.

This clone was found a few times. This chain connects TRBV6-1 to TRBJ1-1; D uncertain. Trimming removed 3 bases from V and 6 bases from J, with 11 bases in between. CDR1 MNHNS and CDR2 SASEGT come from the germline V gene. The CDR3 contains 13 residues. The CDR3 DNA sequence: TGTGCCAGCAGTGACAGCAAGCTCGCTGAAGCTTTCTTT. Translated, it gives CASSDSKLAEAFF.

V usage is TRBV7-2 and J usage is TRBJ2-1; tentative D call: TRBD2 (6 bases). The germline V and J ends were trimmed by 5 bases and 10 bases, with 15 bases remaining between them. Germline CDR1 and CDR2: SGHTA and FQGNSA. CDR3 length equals 13 residues. The DNA for the CDR3 is TGTGCCAGCAGCCGGGACTTCCAGAAGGAGCAGTTCTTC. It translates to CASSRDFQKEQFF.

CDR3 loop: CASSSPGQLLAGSPDIQYF. CDR3 coding DNA: TGTGCCAGCAGCTCTCCGGGACAGCTTCTAGCGGGGTCCCCGGACATTCAGTACTTC. The chain uses TRBV27 and TRBJ2-4; TRBD2 matches at 9 bases. Germline CDR1 reads MNHEY; CDR2 reads SMNVEV (reference sequence). V shed 6 bases and J 8 bases; nucleotides not matched to a gene: 23. The CDR3 extends over 19 amino acids.

The genes are TRBV6-5 and TRBJ1-1; weak D call: TRBD1 (5 bases). V was cut by 0 bases and J by 1 base, with 12 bases left in between. Germline CDR1 and CDR2: MNHEY and SVGAGI. This CDR3 region has 16 residues. This chain's CDR3 is CASSYSTTGPNTEAFF. DNA of the CDR3: TGTGCCAGCAGTTACTCGACCACAGGCCCGAACACTGAAGCTTTCTTT.

This chain joins TRBV18 and TRBJ1-1; D call uncertain. Trimming took off 4 bases at V and 2 bases at J, with 5 bases between the two ends. The CDR3 totals 12 residues. The V gene's germline CDR1 is KGHSH and CDR2 LQKENI. In nucleotides, the CDR3 is TGTGCCAGCTCACGGGGTAACACTGAAGCTTTCTTT. The encoded protein is CASSRGNTEAFF.

V is TRBV5-1 and J is TRBJ1-2, with 8 bases identical to TRBD1. In germline, CDR1 is SGHRS, CDR2 YFSETQ. V lost 0 bases and J lost 6; bases outside the gene matches: 7. The CDR3 is 15 amino acids. CDR3 protein: CASSLVGQGRHGYTF. In DNA form, the CDR3 reads TGCGCCAGCAGCTTGGTAGGACAGGGTCGGCATGGCTACACCTTC.

The chain joins TRBV2 to TRBJ1-5, with TRBD1 identical over 9 bases. Germline V gene lookup returns CDR1 SNHLY and CDR2 FYNNEI. CDR3 size: 14 residues. Trimming cost V 5 bases and J 6 bases; bases outside gene matches: 5. CDR3 residues: CASSRQGGSQPQHF. In DNA, the CDR3 is TGTGCCAGCAGTCGACAGGGGGGAAGTCAGCCCCAGCATTTT.

V is TRBV5-4 and J is TRBJ1-4; D remains ambiguous. V lost 0 bases to trimming and J lost 5 bases, with 5 bases between them. This CDR3 is built from 13 residues. In germline, CDR1 is SGHNT, CDR2 YYREEE (reference sequence). The CDR3 DNA sequence: TGTGCCAGCAGCTTGGCCGGGAATGAAAAACTGTTTTTT. As protein: CASSLAGNEKLFF. Supplemented by reference TRBV5-4 and TRBJ1-4, the full variable domain reads ETGVTQSPTHLIKTRGQQVTLRCSSQSGHNTVSWYQQALGQGPQFIFQYYREEENGRGNFPPRFSGLQFPNYSSELNVNALELDDSALYLCASSLAGNEKLFFGSGTQLSVL.